These 18 T cell receptor beta chains share one sample of origin, sequenced in a study of blood T cell repertoires in COVID-19. Profiling relied on immunoSEQ multiplex PCR, and the TCRdb table lists in-frame clones only, not all of them. The repertoire holds 350,000 to 450,000 clones, with around 87% as singletons. Sequenced input: peripheral blood. These receptors were taken from a human donor in a cohort sampled during active COVID-19.

The gene calls are TRBV7-2 and TRBJ2-7, with 7 bases that match TRBD1. The ends lost 4 bases at V and 3 bases at J; junction bases unmatched: 3. The CDR3 loop spans 13 amino acids. In germline, CDR1 is SGHTA, CDR2 FQGNSA. The CDR3 DNA sequence: TGTGCCAGCAGCTGGGGACAGAGCTACGAGCAGTACTTC. This translates into CASSWGQSYEQYF.

The chain uses TRBV5-1 and TRBJ2-1; D may be TRBD1 (6 bases). The CDR3 is 14 amino acids. The ends were cut back, 0 bases at V and 3 bases at J, with 7 bases in the middle. Germline V lookup: CDR1 SGHRS, CDR2 YFSETQ. Here the CDR3 reads CASSLGQDYNEQFF. As DNA, the CDR3 is TGCGCCAGCAGCTTGGGACAGGACTACAATGAGCAGTTCTTC.

The V and J genes are TRBV29-1 and TRBJ1-1; 8 bases fit TRBD1. Losses at the gene ends were 3 bases for V and 1 base for J; bases not matched to a gene: 1. The CDR3 consists of 13 residues. Germline V gene lookup returns CDR1 SQVTM and CDR2 ANQGSEA. The CDR3 DNA reads as TGCAGCGTTGATCAGGGGGCGAACACTGAAGCTTTCTTT. Residues: CSVDQGANTEAFF. Full variable domain (remainder filled in from reference TRBV29-1 and TRBJ1-1): SAVISQKPSRDICQRGTSLTIQCQVDSQVTMMFWYRQQPGQSLTLIATANQGSEATYESGFVIDKFPISRPNLTFSTLTVSNMSPEDSSIYLCSVDQGANTEAFFGQGTRLTVV.

This clone was seen only once. The gene calls are TRBV6-5 and TRBJ1-4, with 8 bases identical to TRBD1. Germline CDR1 reads MNHEY; CDR2 reads SVGAGI. The CDR3 spans 14 residues. J was trimmed by 4 bases and V by 6 bases; bases with no gene match: 4. The CDR3 DNA reads TGTGCCAGCAGCCGGACAGGGAGTAATGAAAAACTGTTTTTT. Its translation is CASSRTGSNEKLFF.

There are a few counts of this clone. CDR3 protein: CASSLILDYGQETQYF. The CDR3 nucleotides read TGTGCCAGCAGCTTAATCTTGGACTACGGGCAAGAGACCCAGTACTTC. The chain is built from TRBV11-1 and TRBJ2-5; D is perhaps TRBD2 (6 bases). The V end lost 2 bases, the J end lost 2 bases, and 15 bases lay between the germline ends. CDR1 is SGHAT and CDR2 is FQDESV in the germline V gene (reference sequence). The length of the CDR3 is 16 residues.

The chain employs TRBV27 and TRBJ1-4, with 7 positions matching TRBD1. Germline CDR1 and CDR2: MNHEY and SMNVEV (reference sequence). The J segment lost 3 bases and the V segment lost 3 bases, leaving 4 bases of the junction unmatched. The CDR3 contains 15 residues. The CDR3 loop reads CASSLYRGPNEKLFF. For the CDR3, the DNA is TGTGCCAGCAGTTTGTACAGGGGCCCTAATGAAAAACTGTTTTTT.

This rearrangement joins TRBV10-1 to TRBJ2-2; D call uncertain. CDR1 and CDR2 from the germline V gene are WNHNN and SYGVQD (reference sequence). Trimming cost V 4 bases and J 6 bases, with 9 bases left between them. The CDR3 contains 13 residues. The CDR3 loop reads CASSGQAPGELFF. The CDR3 DNA is TGCGCCAGCAGTGGTCAGGCGCCCGGGGAGCTGTTTTTT.

This chain connects TRBV11-2 to TRBJ2-5; tentatively, D is TRBD2 (5 bases). Germline-derived CDR1 and CDR2 are SGHAT and FQNNGV. This CDR3 is built from 15 residues. Trimming cost V 3 bases and J 2 bases, with 13 bases left between them. CDR3 sequence: CASSLTGNHQETQYF. The CDR3 coding sequence is TGTGCCAGCAGCTTGACCGGGAATCATCAAGAGACCCAGTACTTC.

The rearrangement links TRBV28 to TRBJ2-3, with D possibly being TRBD2 (5 bases). The CDR3 covers 15 residues. CDR1 is MDHEN and CDR2 is SYDVKM in the germline V gene. Trimming took 3 bases from V and 0 from J, leaving 10 bases between them. The CDR3 DNA sequence: TGTGCCAGCAGTTTCGGTAGGACTAGCACAGATACGCAGTATTTT. Protein product: CASSFGRTSTDTQYF. The full variable domain, completed using reference TRBV28 and TRBJ2-3, is DVKVTQSSRYLVKRTGEKVFLECVQDMDHENMFWYRQDPGLGLRLIYFSYDVKMKEKGDIPEGYSVSREKKERFSLILESASTNQTSMYLCASSFGRTSTDTQYFGPGTRLTVL.

The chain carries TRBV18 and TRBJ2-4, with D tentatively TRBD1 (6 bases). Deletions cut 2 bases from V and 3 bases from J, with 8 bases between. Germline CDR1 is KGHSH and CDR2 is LQKENI. This CDR3 contains 14 residues. The CDR3 is CASSPRGSKNIQYF. CDR3 bases: TGTGCCAGCTCACCAAGGGGGAGCAAAAACATTCAGTACTTC.

The chain recombines TRBV19 with TRBJ1-1, with D possibly TRBD1 on 5 matching bases. The CDR3 extends over 14 amino acids. Looked up from germline, CDR1 is LNHDA and CDR2 is SQIVND (reference sequence). Trimming stripped 2 bases from V and 1 base from J, with 8 bases between. CDR3 DNA sequence: TGTGCCAGTAGTATATGGACAAAGAACACTGAAGCTTTCTTT. The encoded protein is CASSIWTKNTEAFF.

This clone came up once. This chain links TRBV18 with TRBJ2-7; TRBD2 matches at 8 bases. Germline V gene sequence: CDR1 KGHSH, CDR2 LQKENI. The CDR3 totals 14 residues. V shed 3 bases, J shed 5 bases, and the junction held 6 bases outside the gene matches. The CDR3 is CASSPASGSDEQYF. CDR3 bases: TGTGCCAGCTCACCGGCCAGCGGGAGTGACGAGCAGTACTTC.

The chain employs TRBV5-1 and TRBJ2-7, with a weak D call TRBD2 (5 bases). V dropped 3 bases and J dropped 3 bases, with 13 bases sitting between them. This CDR3 region has 14 residues. The germline gives CDR1 SGHRS, CDR2 YFSETQ. CDR3 in amino acids: CASSSLTGNYEQYF. CDR3 coding DNA: TGCGCCAGCAGCTCCCTAACGGGGAACTACGAGCAGTACTTC.

The chain recombines TRBV7-9 with TRBJ1-4, with D perhaps matching TRBD1 (5 bases). CDR1 and CDR2 (germline): SEHNR, FQNEAQ (reference sequence). The CDR3 is made up of 16 amino acids. The V and J ends lost 5 bases and 0 bases respectively, with 13 bases between them. The CDR3 region has the DNA TGTGCCAGCAGCCCCAGTGGGGGGACAACTAATGAAAAACTGTTTTTT. It specifies CASSPSGGTTNEKLFF.

This sequence joins TRBV4-2 and TRBJ1-3; weak D call: TRBD1 (5 bases). CDR3 length equals 17 residues. Looked up from germline, CDR1 is LGHNA and CDR2 is YNFKEQ. The germline V and J ends were trimmed by 0 bases and 3 bases, with 15 bases remaining between them. The CDR3 reads CASSQDRGRGNGNTIYF. In DNA form, the CDR3 reads TGTGCCAGCAGCCAAGACCGGGGCCGGGGGAATGGAAACACCATATATTTT.

This chain uses TRBV5-1 with TRBJ2-6; 9 bases map to TRBD1. The CDR3 extends over 18 amino acids. The ends lost 4 bases at V and 1 base at J; junction bases unmatched: 9. Germline V gives CDR1 SGHRS, CDR2 YFSETQ. The CDR3 spells CASSPPGQGNSGANVLTF. DNA of the CDR3: TGCGCCAGCAGCCCGCCGGGACAGGGTAATTCTGGGGCCAACGTCCTGACTTTC.

V and J are TRBV27 and TRBJ2-1, with TRBD2 identical over 11 bases. The trim removed 4 bases at V and 1 base at J, leaving 6 bases unmatched. CDR3 length equals 17 residues. From germline, CDR1 is MNHEY and CDR2 SMNVEV (reference sequence). CDR3 sequence reads: CASSYGLAGLSYNEQFF. The CDR3 DNA sequence: TGTGCCAGCAGTTACGGACTAGCGGGTCTGTCCTACAATGAGCAGTTCTTC.

The chain employs TRBV5-1 and TRBJ2-5; maybe TRBD2 (7 bases). Germline V gene sequence: CDR1 SGHRS, CDR2 YFSETQ. This CDR3 region has 15 residues. V lost 6 bases and J lost 1, with 16 bases in between. The CDR3 DNA reads as TGCGCCAGCATCCTCCGGGGGGCTCCCCAAGAGACCCAGTACTTC. Protein: CASILRGAPQETQYF. The variable domain in full, completed from reference TRBV5-1 and TRBJ2-5, reads KAGVTQTPRYLIKTRGQQVTLSCSPISGHRSVSWYQQTPGQGLQFLFEYFSETQRNKGNFPGRFSGRQFSNSRSEMNVSTLELGDSALYLCASILRGAPQETQYFGPGTRLLVL.